Included here is one T cell receptor (beta chain) sequence, with context. The target antigen is unknown. This could be a read error, since a much larger clone is one nucleotide away. This sample stems from a study of CD8 T cells in ankylosing spondylitis. Study-wide results and limits: Those disease-linked clones were CD8+; they were also relatively rare in peripheral blood. A subset of motif variants has previously been described in the synovial fluid and blood of reactive arthritis.

For TCR beta, libraries came from quantitative 5'-RACE with molecular barcodes. Using its own MiXCR run on the 5' RACE reads, TCRdb lists one record per CDR3 protein. The sample carries 8,500 to 9,000 distinct CDR3 sequences, about 3.9% recorded once. The CDR3 length is 15 residues. Per the germline V gene, CDR1 is SGDLS and CDR2 is YYNGEE. This chain joins TRBV9 and TRBJ1-3; a possible D gene is TRBD1 (5 bases). The sequencing input was blood, either unsorted or a sorted T cell fraction (not recorded which). This receptor was identified in a female donor with ankylosing spondylitis or in good health (not recorded which). The DNA for the CDR3 is TGTGCCAGCACCCTAGACCCTGACAGTGGAAACACCATAGATTTT. This translates into CASTLDPDSGNTIDF. The variable domain in full, with the rest retrieved from reference TRBV9 and TRBJ1-3, is DSGVTQTPKHLITATGQRVTLRCSPRSGDLSVYWYQQSLDQGLQFLIQYYNGEERAKGNILERFSAQQFPDLHSELNLSSLELGDSALYFCASTLDPDSGNTIDFGEGSWLTVV.